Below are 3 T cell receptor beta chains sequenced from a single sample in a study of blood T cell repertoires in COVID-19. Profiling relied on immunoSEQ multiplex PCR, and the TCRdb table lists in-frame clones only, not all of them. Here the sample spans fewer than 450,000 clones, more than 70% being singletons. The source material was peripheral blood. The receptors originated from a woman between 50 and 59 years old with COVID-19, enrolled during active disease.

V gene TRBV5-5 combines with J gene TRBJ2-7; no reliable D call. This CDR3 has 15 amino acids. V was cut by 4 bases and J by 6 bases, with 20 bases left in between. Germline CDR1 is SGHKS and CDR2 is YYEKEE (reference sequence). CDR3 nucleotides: TGTGCCAGCAGCGCATACTCTGACTCTTCGGGCGAGCAGTACTTC. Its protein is CASSAYSDSSGEQYF.

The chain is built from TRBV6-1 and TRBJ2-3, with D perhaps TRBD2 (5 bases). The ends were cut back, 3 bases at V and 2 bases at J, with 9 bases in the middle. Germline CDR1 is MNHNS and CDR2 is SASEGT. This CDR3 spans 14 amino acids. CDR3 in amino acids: CASSDAGYTDTQYF. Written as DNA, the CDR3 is TGTGCCAGCAGTGACGCGGGCTACACAGATACGCAGTATTTT.

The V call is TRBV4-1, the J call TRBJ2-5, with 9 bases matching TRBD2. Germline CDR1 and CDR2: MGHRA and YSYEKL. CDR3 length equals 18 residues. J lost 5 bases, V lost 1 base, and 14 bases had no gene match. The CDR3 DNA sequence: TGCGCCAGCAGCCAAGCGGAATGGGTTGCGGGGGGGAAGGAGACCCAGTACTTC. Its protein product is CASSQAEWVAGGKETQYF.